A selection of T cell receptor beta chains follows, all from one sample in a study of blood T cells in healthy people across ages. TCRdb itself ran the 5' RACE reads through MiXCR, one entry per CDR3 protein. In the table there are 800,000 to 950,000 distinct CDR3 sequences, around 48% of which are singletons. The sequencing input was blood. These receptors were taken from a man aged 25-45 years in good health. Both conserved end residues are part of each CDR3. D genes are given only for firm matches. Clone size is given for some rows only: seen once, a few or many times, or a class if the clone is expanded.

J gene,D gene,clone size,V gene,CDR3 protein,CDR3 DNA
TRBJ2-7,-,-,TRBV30,CALSVSAGYEQYF,TGTGCCTTGAGTGTGAGCGCGGGCTACGAGCAGTACTTC
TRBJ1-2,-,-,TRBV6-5,CASSDRARGYGYTF,TGTGCCAGCAGTGACCGAGCGAGAGGATATGGCTACACCTTC
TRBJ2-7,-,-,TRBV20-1,CSANEDAYEQYF,TGCAGTGCTAACGAGGATGCCTACGAGCAGTACTTC
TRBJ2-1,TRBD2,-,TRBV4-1,CASRQGLAGGIISYNEQFF,TGCGCCAGCAGGCAGGGACTAGCGGGGGGGATAATCTCCTACAATGAGCAGTTCTTC
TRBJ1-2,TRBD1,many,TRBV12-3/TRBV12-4,CASRSPGQANYGYTF,TGTGCCAGCAGAAGCCCGGGACAGGCCAACTATGGCTACACCTTC
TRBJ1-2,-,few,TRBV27,CASRPLTGGEDGYTF,TGTGCCAGCAGGCCATTAACCGGGGGCGAGGATGGCTACACCTTC
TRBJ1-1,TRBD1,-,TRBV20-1,CSAPDRHTEAFF,TGCAGTGCTCCGGACAGGCACACTGAAGCTTTCTTT
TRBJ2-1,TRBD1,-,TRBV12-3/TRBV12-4,CASRYRDRNNEQFF,TGTGCCAGCAGGTACCGGGACAGAAACAATGAGCAGTTCTTC
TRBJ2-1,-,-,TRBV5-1,CASSLGQGLPNEQFF,TGCGCCAGCAGCTTGGGGCAGGGGCTACCCAATGAGCAGTTCTTC
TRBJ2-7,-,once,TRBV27,CASSAQNYEQYF,TGTGCCAGCAGTGCGCAGAACTACGAGCAGTACTTC
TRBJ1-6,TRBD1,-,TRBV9,CASSAYRGRNNSPPHF,TGTGCCAGCAGCGCATACAGGGGGCGAAATAATTCACCCCCCCACTTT
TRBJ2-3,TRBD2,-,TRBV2,CASSSIPGLAIPDAQYF,TGTGCCAGCAGTTCAATTCCGGGACTAGCTATACCAGATGCGCAGTATTTT
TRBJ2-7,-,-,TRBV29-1,CSVAEGAAYEQYF,TGCAGCGTTGCGGAGGGGGCTGCCTACGAGCAGTACTTC
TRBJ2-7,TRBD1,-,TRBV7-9,CASSGAGTGFDEQYF,TGTGCCAGCAGCGGGGCCGGGACAGGGTTCGACGAGCAGTACTTC
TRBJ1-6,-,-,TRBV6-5,CASSYSSQRLSHSPLHF,TGTGCCAGCAGTTACTCGAGTCAAAGACTGTCACATTCACCCCTCCACTTT
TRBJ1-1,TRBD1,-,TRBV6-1,CASSWTGGETEAFF,TGTGCCAGCAGTTGGACAGGGGGTGAGACTGAAGCTTTCTTT
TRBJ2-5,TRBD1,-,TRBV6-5,CASSYSPRGHGNEQYF,TGTGCCAGCAGTTACTCACCAAGGGGGCATGGCAATGAGCAGTACTTC
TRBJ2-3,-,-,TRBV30,CAWRGASDTQYF,TGTGCCTGGAGGGGGGCCTCAGATACGCAGTATTTT
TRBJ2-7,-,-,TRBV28,CASSVAGRYEQYF,TGTGCCAGCAGTGTGGCAGGCCGCTACGAGCAGTACTTC
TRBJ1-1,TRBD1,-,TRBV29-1,CSVDLGGGNTEAFF,TGCAGCGTTGATTTAGGGGGCGGAAACACTGAAGCTTTCTTT
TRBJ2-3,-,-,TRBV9,CASSPPPGGTDTQYF,TGTGCCAGCAGCCCCCCCCCGGGGGGCACAGATACGCAGTATTTT
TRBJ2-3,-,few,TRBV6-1,CASMKVQLGGTDTQYF,TGTGCCAGCATGAAGGTCCAGCTTGGGGGCACAGATACGCAGTATTTT
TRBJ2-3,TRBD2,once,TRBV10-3,CAISERRGAPGDAQYF,TGTGCCATCAGCGAGCGGCGGGGGGCCCCGGGGGATGCGCAGTATTTT
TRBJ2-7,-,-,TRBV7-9,CASSLQRSGSGEQYF,TGTGCCAGCAGCTTACAAAGAAGCGGGTCGGGCGAGCAGTACTTC
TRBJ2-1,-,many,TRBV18,CASSLDGSSYNEQFF,TGTGCCAGCTCACTGGACGGCAGCTCCTACAATGAGCAGTTCTTC
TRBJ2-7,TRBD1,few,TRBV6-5,CASSLTGALILGNEQYF,TGTGCCAGCAGCTTAACAGGGGCCCTTATTCTTGGGAACGAGCAGTACTTC
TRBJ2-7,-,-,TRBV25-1,CASSEYNGWGEQYF,TGTGCCAGCAGTGAATATAATGGTTGGGGCGAGCAGTACTTC
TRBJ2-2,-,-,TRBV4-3,CASSQESANTGELFF,TGCGCCAGCAGCCAAGAGTCCGCGAACACCGGGGAGCTGTTTTTT
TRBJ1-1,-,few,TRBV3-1,CASSQVYWGTEAFF,TGTGCCAGCAGCCAAGTCTACTGGGGGACTGAAGCTTTCTTT
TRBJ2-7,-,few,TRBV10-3,CAISEDGSYEQYF,TGTGCCATCAGTGAGGACGGCTCCTACGAGCAGTACTTC
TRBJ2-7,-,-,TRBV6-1,CASRPPVSYEQYF,TGTGCCAGCAGGCCGCCTGTCTCCTACGAGCAGTACTTC
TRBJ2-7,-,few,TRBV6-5,CASRLNVQGTYEQYF,TGTGCCAGCAGATTGAATGTGCAGGGGACCTACGAGCAGTACTTC
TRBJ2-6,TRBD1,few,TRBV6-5,CASMTGLGANVLTF,TGTGCCAGTATGACAGGGCTCGGCGCCAACGTCCTGACTTTC
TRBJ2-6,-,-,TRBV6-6,CASSPMGANVLTF,TGTGCCAGCAGCCCAATGGGGGCCAACGTCCTGACTTTC
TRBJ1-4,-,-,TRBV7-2,CASSLGRSTNEKLFF,TGTGCCAGCAGCTTAGGGAGGTCAACTAATGAAAAACTGTTTTTT
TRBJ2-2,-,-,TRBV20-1,CSARDRAALNTGELFF,TGCAGTGCTAGAGATAGGGCAGCGTTGAACACCGGGGAGCTGTTTTTT
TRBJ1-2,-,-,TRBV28,CASSLINTNYGYTF,TGTGCCAGCAGTTTAATCAATACTAACTATGGCTACACCTTC
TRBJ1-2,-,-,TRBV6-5,CASSIQGVGGYTF,TGTGCCAGCAGTATACAGGGAGTCGGGGGCTACACCTTC
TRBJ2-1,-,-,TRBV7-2,CASSPPGIQETQFF,TGTGCCAGCAGCCCCCCCGGGATCCAAGAGACCCAGTTCTTC